These T cell receptor beta chains were read from a single sample in a study of blood T cell repertoires in COVID-19. Profiling relied on immunoSEQ multiplex PCR, and the TCRdb table lists in-frame clones only, not all of them. The sample records around 290,000 clones, approximately 85% being singletons. Material: PBMCs or T cells enriched from blood (not recorded which). The receptors come from a woman in her twenties or thirties who had recovered from COVID-19. Each CDR3 is given with its conserved first and last residue. The order of the fields is J gene, V gene, clone size, D gene, CDR3 DNA, CDR3 protein. D genes are given only for firm matches. Clone size, where shown, is once, few, many, or a class for clones that have expanded.

>TRBJ2-1|TRBV2|NA|TRBD2
TGTGCCAGCGGCCCTAGCGGGAGGGGCAATGAGCAGTTCTTC
CASGPSGRGNEQFF
>TRBJ2-3|TRBV7-2|NA|NA
TGTGCCAGCAGCTCCGAGTGGAGAGATACGCAGTATTTT
CASSSEWRDTQYF
>TRBJ1-2|TRBV6-5|NA|TRBD1
TGTGCCAGCAGTCCCTGGACAGGGGCCCCCTATGGCTACACCTTC
CASSPWTGAPYGYTF
>TRBJ1-5|TRBV5-1|NA|TRBD1
TGCGCCAGCAGCTTGGGGTCAGGGGGCAGCAATCAGCCCCAGCATTTT
CASSLGSGGSNQPQHF
>TRBJ1-5|TRBV2|NA|NA
TGTGCCACCGCTAGTTATAGCAATCAGCCCCAGCATTTT
CATASYSNQPQHF
>TRBJ1-6|TRBV3-1/TRBV3-2|once|NA
TGTGCCAGCAGCCAAGATATCCAGGGTCGATTTATCCACTTT
CASSQDIQGRFIHF
>TRBJ1-2|TRBV5-4|NA|NA
TGTGCCAGCAGCTTGGCAGGGGCGGTAAGGAATAAGGATGGCTACACCTTC
CASSLAGAVRNKDGYTF
>TRBJ2-7|TRBV5-6|NA|NA
TGTGCCAGCAGCCGTGTATCCTACGAGCAGTACTTC
CASSRVSYEQYF
>TRBJ2-1|TRBV7-3|once|TRBD1
TGTGCCAGCAGCTCCCCCCTAGTGGTTGGTGGGACAGGGGGGGATGAGCAGTTCTTC
CASSSPLVVGGTGGDEQFF
>TRBJ1-1|TRBV5-1|NA|TRBD1
TGCGCCAGCAGCTTAAGGGGGCGAGACACTGAAGCTTTCTTT
CASSLRGRDTEAFF
>TRBJ1-4|TRBV7-9|NA|NA
TGTGCCAGCAGCTTAGTCCGGTTTAATGAAAAACTGTTTTTT
CASSLVRFNEKLFF
>TRBJ1-1|TRBV12-3/TRBV12-4|NA|NA
TGTGCCATTGGAGCTGGAGACACTGAAGCTTTCTTT
CAIGAGDTEAFF
>TRBJ2-5|TRBV11-3|NA|NA
TGTGCCAGCAGCTGGCAGGGTACTCAAGAGACCCAGTACTTC
CASSWQGTQETQYF
>TRBJ2-7|TRBV4-3|NA|TRBD1
TGCGCCAGCAGCCGGGGACAGGCCTACGAGCAGTACTTC
CASSRGQAYEQYF
>TRBJ2-3|TRBV7-9|NA|TRBD2
TGTGCCAACAGCTCTGGACTAGCGGGGTTCACAGATACGCAGTATTTT
CANSSGLAGFTDTQYF
>TRBJ2-2|TRBV27|NA|TRBD2
TGTGCCAGCAGTAGGACTAGCGGGGGCCCGAACACCGGGGAGCTGTTTTTT
CASSRTSGGPNTGELFF
>TRBJ2-5|TRBV7-6|NA|TRBD2
TGTGCCAGCAGCTTTACTAGCGGGAATGAGGAGACCCAGTACTTC
CASSFTSGNEETQYF
>TRBJ2-7|TRBV29-1|NA|TRBD1
TGCAGCGTTGGGACAGGGAGTTCCGAGCAGTACTTC
CSVGTGSSEQYF
>TRBJ1-2|TRBV11-2|NA|TRBD1
TGTGCCAGCAGCTTCGACAGGGCGCCTAACTATGGCTACACCTTC
CASSFDRAPNYGYTF
>TRBJ1-2|TRBV7-8|NA|NA
TGTGCCAGCAGCTTACGTCCCCGACAGGACTATGGCTACACCTTC
CASSLRPRQDYGYTF
>TRBJ2-5|TRBV30|few|TRBD1
TGTGCCTGGAGTGTACAGAGGACAGGCGAGACCCAGTACTTC
CAWSVQRTGETQYF
>TRBJ2-7|TRBV6-5|NA|NA
TGTGCCAGCAGACCTGGGATTAGGGGCTACGAGCAGTACTTC
CASRPGIRGYEQYF
>TRBJ1-2|TRBV28|once|TRBD1
TGTGCCAGTCGACCTCAGACAGGGAAGGAGCGAGGCTACACCTTC
CASRPQTGKERGYTF
>TRBJ2-3|TRBV9|NA|TRBD2
TGTGCCAGCAGCGTAGGTGGGACTAGCGGGGGGCCGAGCACAGATACGCAGTATTTT
CASSVGGTSGGPSTDTQYF
>TRBJ1-3|TRBV6-5|NA|NA
TGTGCCAGCATGCACAGGACAGGAAACACCATATATTTT
CASMHRTGNTIYF
>TRBJ1-1|TRBV29-1|NA|NA
TGCAGCGTTGCTCCGGGACACATTTTAAGGAACACTGAAGCTTTCTTT
CSVAPGHILRNTEAFF
>TRBJ1-5|TRBV9|NA|TRBD1
TGTGCCAGCAGCATAGGGACAGGGGATTGGCAGCCCCAGCATTTT
CASSIGTGDWQPQHF
>TRBJ1-4|TRBV7-9|NA|NA
TGTGCCAGCAGCTTAGGGGCTTCAGCAACTAATGAAAAACTGTTTTTT
CASSLGASATNEKLFF